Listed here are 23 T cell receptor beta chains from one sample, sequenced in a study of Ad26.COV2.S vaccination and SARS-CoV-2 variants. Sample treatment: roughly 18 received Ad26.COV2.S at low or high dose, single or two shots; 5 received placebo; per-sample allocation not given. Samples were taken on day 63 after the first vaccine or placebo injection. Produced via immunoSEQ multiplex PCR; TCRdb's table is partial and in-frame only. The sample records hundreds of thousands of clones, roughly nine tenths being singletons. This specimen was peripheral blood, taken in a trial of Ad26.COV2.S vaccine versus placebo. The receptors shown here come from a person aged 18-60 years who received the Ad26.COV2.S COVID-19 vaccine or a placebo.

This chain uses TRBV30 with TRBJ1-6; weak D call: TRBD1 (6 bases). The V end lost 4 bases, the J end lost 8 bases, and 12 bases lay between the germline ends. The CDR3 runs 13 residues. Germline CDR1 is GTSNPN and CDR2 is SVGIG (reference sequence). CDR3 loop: CAWTPRGDSPLHF. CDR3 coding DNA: TGTGCCTGGACTCCCAGGGGCGATTCACCCCTCCACTTT.

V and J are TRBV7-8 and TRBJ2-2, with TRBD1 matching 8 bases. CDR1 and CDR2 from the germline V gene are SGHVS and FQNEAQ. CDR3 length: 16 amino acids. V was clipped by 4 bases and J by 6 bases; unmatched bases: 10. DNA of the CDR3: TGTGCCAGCAGCTCATCGGACAGGGAGAAGTCCGGGGAGCTGTTTTTT. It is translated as CASSSSDREKSGELFF.

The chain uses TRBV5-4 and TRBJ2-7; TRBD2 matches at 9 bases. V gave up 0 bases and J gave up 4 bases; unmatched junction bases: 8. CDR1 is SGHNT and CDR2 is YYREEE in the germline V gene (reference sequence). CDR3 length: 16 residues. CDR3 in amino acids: CASSLAGTSFSYEQYF. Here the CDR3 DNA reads TGTGCCAGCAGCTTGGCCGGGACTAGCTTTTCTTACGAGCAGTACTTC.

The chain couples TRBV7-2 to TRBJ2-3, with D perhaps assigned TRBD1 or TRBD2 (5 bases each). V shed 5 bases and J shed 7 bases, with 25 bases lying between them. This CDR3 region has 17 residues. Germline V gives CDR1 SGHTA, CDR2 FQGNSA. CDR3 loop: CASSATVTRPAGYTQYF. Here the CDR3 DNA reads TGTGCCAGCAGCGCCACCGTCACTAGGCCCGCAGGGTATACGCAGTATTTT.

The DNA of the CDR3 is TGTGCCAGCAGTGAATCCAACAGGGCAACCCAGTACTTC. It specifies CASSESNRATQYF. The chain employs TRBV25-1 and TRBJ2-5; D is possibly TRBD1 (6 bases). CDR1 is MGHDK, CDR2 SYGVNS, per germline. The CDR3 is 13 residues long. Trimming took 1 base from V and 8 from J, leaving 11 bases between them.

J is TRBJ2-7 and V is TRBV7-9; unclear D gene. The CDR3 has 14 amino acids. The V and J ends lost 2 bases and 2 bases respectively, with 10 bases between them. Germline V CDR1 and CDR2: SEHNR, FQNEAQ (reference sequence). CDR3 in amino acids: CASSLSSSPYEQYF. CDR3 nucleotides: TGTGCCAGCAGCTTAAGTAGCTCCCCCTACGAGCAGTACTTC. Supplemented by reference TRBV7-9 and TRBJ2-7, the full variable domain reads DTGVSQNPRHKITKRGQNVTFRCDPISEHNRLYWYRQTLGQGPEFLTYFQNEAQLEKSRLLSDRFSAERPKGSFSTLEIQRTEQGDSAMYLCASSLSSSPYEQYFGPGTRLTVT.

CDR3 in amino acids: CASSFRDRYEQYF. DNA for the CDR3: TGTGCCAGCAGCTTCAGGGATCGCTACGAGCAGTACTTC. This chain links TRBV12-3 or TRBV12-4 with TRBJ2-7, with D possibly TRBD1 on 5 matching bases. Trimming took off 6 bases at V and 3 bases at J, with 12 bases between the two ends. The CDR3 spans 13 residues.

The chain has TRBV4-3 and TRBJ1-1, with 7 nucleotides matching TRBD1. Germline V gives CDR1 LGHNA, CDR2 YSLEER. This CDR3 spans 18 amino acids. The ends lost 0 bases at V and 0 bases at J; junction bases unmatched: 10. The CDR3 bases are TGCGCCAGCAGCCAAGAGGCGGCAGGGGGGACAATGAACACTGAAGCTTTCTTT. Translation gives CASSQEAAGGTMNTEAFF.

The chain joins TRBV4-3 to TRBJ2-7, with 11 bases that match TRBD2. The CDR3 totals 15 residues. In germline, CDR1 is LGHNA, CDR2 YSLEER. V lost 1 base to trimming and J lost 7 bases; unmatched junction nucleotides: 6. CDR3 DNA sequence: TGCGCCAGCAGCCAAGGACTAGCGGGGCGTGGGGAGCAGTACTTC. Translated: CASSQGLAGRGEQYF.

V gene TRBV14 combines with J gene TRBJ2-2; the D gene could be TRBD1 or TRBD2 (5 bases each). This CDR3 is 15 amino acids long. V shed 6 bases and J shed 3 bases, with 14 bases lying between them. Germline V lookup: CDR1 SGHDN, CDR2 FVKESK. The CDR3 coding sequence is TGTGCCAGCAGGAAGGAAAGGGGAGACACCGGGGAGCTGTTTTTT. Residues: CASRKERGDTGELFF.

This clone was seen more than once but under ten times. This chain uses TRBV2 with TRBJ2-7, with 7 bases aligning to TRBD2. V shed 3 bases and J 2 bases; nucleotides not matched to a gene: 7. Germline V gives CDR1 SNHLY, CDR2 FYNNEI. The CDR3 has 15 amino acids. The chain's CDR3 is CASSEGGAGPYEQYF. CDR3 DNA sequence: TGTGCCAGCAGTGAGGGAGGGGCAGGGCCCTACGAGCAGTACTTC.

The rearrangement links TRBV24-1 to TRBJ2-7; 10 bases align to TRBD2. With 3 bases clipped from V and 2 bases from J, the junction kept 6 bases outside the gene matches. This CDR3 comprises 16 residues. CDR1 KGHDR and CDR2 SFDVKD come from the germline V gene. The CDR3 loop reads CATSDGGLAGAYEQYF. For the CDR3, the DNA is TGTGCCACCAGTGATGGGGGTCTAGCGGGAGCCTACGAGCAGTACTTC.

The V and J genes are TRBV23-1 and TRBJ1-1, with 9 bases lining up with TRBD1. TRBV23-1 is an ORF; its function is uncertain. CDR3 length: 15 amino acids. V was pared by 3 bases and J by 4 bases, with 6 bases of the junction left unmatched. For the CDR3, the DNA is TGCGCCAGCAGTCATGACCGGGACAGGGTCACTGAAGCTTTCTTT. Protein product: CASSHDRDRVTEAFF.

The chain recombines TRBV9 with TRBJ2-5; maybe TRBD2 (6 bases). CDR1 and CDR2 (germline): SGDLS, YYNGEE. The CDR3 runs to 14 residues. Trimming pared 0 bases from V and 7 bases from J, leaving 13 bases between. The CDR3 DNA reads TGTGCCAGCAGCGTAGGGGGACTCTCGGGGACCCAGTACTTC. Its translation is CASSVGGLSGTQYF.

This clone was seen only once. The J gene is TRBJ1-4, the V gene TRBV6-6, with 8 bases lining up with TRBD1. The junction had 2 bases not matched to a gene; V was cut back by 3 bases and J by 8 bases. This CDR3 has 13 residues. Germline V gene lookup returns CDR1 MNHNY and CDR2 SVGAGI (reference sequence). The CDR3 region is CASSYRQGEKLFF. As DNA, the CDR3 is TGTGCCAGCAGTTATCGACAGGGGGAAAAACTGTTTTTT.

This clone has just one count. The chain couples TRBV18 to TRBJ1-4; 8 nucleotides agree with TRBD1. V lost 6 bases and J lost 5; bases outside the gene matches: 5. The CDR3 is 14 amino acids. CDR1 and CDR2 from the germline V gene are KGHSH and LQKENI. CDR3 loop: CASSRGQANEKLFF. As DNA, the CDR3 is TGTGCCAGCTCCCGGGGACAGGCGAATGAAAAACTGTTTTTT.

The CDR3 spells CATSLSGNTDTQYF. The CDR3 DNA sequence: TGTGCCACCAGTCTTAGCGGGAACACAGATACGCAGTATTTT. The V gene is TRBV24-1, the J gene TRBJ2-3, with 8 bases aligning to TRBD2. The CDR3 length is 14 residues. V was clipped by 6 bases and J by 2 bases; unmatched bases: 3. The germline V gene has CDR1 KGHDR and CDR2 SFDVKD.

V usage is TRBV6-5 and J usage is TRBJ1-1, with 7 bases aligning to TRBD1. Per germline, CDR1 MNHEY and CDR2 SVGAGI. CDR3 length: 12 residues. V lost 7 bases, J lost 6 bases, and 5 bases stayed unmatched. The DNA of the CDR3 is TGTGCCAGCACCAGGGGGGACGCTGAAGCTTTCTTT. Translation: CASTRGDAEAFF.

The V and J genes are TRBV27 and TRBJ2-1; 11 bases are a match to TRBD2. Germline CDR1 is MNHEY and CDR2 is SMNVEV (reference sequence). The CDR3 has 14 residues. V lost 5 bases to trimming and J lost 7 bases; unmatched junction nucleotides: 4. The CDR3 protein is CASSLSGRGNEQFF. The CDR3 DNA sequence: TGTGCCAGCAGTCTTAGCGGGAGGGGTAATGAGCAGTTCTTC.

The CDR3 region is CATSESGAQETQYF. In DNA, the CDR3 is TGTGCCACCAGTGAATCGGGGGCCCAAGAGACCCAGTACTTC. V is TRBV24-1 and J is TRBJ2-5; possibly TRBD1 or TRBD2 for D (6 bases each). V was shortened by 4 bases and J by 1 base, with 9 bases between the two germline ends. From germline, CDR1 is KGHDR and CDR2 SFDVKD. The CDR3 contains 14 residues.

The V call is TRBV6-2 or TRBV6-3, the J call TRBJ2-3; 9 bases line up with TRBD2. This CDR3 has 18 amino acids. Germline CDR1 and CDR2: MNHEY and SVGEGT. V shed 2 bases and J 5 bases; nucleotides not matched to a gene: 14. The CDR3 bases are TGTGCCAGCAGTTACGCCAGAATAGCGGGAGCGTCCCTAGATACGCAGTATTTT. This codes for CASSYARIAGASLDTQYF.

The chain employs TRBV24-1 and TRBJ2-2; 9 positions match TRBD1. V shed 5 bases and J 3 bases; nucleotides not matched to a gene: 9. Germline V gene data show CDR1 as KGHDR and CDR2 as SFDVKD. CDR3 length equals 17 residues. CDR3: CATSAALGTGYTGELFF. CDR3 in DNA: TGTGCCACCAGTGCCGCCCTCGGGACAGGGTACACCGGGGAGCTGTTTTTT.

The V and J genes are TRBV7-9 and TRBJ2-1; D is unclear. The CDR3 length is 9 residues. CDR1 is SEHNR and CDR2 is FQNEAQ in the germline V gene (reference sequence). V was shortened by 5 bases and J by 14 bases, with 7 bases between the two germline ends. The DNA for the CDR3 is TGTGCCAGCAGCCCATCGGAGTTCTTC. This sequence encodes CASSPSEFF.